This TCR beta chain was obtained from a study of T-cell reconstitution after alpha-beta-depleted transplantation in children. The TCRbeta library incorporated unique molecular identifiers. MiXCR was run by TCRdb on the PCR reads, yielding one entry per CDR3 protein. This sample has fewer than 700,000 distinct CDR3 sequences, with more than 20% found just once. CDR3 length: 16 amino acids. Trimming cost V 5 bases and J 5 bases; bases outside gene matches: 8. Germline V gene lookup returns CDR1 MDHEN and CDR2 SYDVKM. This sequence joins TRBV28 and TRBJ2-2; 10 bases are a match to TRBD1. The sequence was collected from a boy under three years old who had a stem cell transplant for acute myeloid leukemia, so the T cells may come from the graft donor. Sequencing was performed on PBMCs, mostly from graft donor cells, taken 360 days after TCRalphabeta/CD19-depleted stem cell transplant. In DNA form, the CDR3 reads TGTGCCAGCAGTCTTTCCGGGACAGGGGATACCGGGGAGCTGTTTTTT. It codes for CASSLSGTGDTGELFF.